The rows below give T cell receptor beta chains drawn from one sample of a study of early T cells in non-severe SARS-CoV-2 infection. A single record per CDR3 protein comes from TCRdb applying MiXCR to the 5' RACE reads. The sample records some 90,000 distinct CDR3 sequences, under 15% being singletons. Sequenced: whole blood. The receptors derive from an adult who was a healthcare worker with PCR-confirmed SARS-CoV-2 infection or an uninfected control (not recorded which). CDR3s include the opening cysteine and the closing phenylalanine or tryptophan. The D gene is left open where the match is weak. The size field is filled for only some rows; it gives once, few, many or a size class.

size: few
V: TRBV5-4
J: TRBJ1-1
D: NA
DNA: TGTGCCAGCAGCGAAAGTGGGGCTGAAGCTTTCTTT
CDR3: CASSESGAEAFF

size: few
V: TRBV6-5
J: TRBJ1-3
D: NA
DNA: TGTGCCAGCAGTTACACCAGGGTCTATGGCGTCGGAAACACCATATATTTT
CDR3: CASSYTRVYGVGNTIYF

size: few
V: TRBV7-2
J: TRBJ2-5
D: NA
DNA: TGTGCCAGCAGCTTTAACGGAGTCTGGGCCCCAGGAGAGACCCAGTACTTC
CDR3: CASSFNGVWAPGETQYF

size: NA
V: TRBV20-1
J: TRBJ2-1
D: TRBD2
DNA: TGCAGTGCTAGCGCCCCCGGGACTAGCGGGAGGGGAGGCAATGAGCAGTTCTTC
CDR3: CSASAPGTSGRGGNEQFF

size: NA
V: TRBV2
J: TRBJ2-5
D: NA
DNA: TGTGCCAGCAGTCCCGACTCGAAAGAGACCCAGTACTTC
CDR3: CASSPDSKETQYF

size: NA
V: TRBV28
J: TRBJ2-3
D: TRBD2
DNA: TGTGCCAGCAGTTCACCGGGACTATCTTATACGCAGTATTTT
CDR3: CASSSPGLSYTQYF

size: NA
V: TRBV11-2
J: TRBJ2-1
D: NA
DNA: TGTGCCAGCAGCTTTTCCGCCTTACGGTCCTACAATGAGCAGTTCTTC
CDR3: CASSFSALRSYNEQFF

size: few
V: TRBV2
J: TRBJ1-5
D: NA
DNA: TGTGCCAGCAGTGAAATGGGCCTTCAGCCCCAGCATTTT
CDR3: CASSEMGLQPQHF

size: few
V: TRBV20-1
J: TRBJ2-7
D: TRBD2
DNA: TGCAGTGCTAATAGCGGGAGAAACTACGAGCAGTACTTC
CDR3: CSANSGRNYEQYF

size: many
V: TRBV6-2/TRBV6-3
J: TRBJ1-5
D: NA
DNA: TGTGCCAGCAGTTATTTCACAACCAATCAGCCCCAGCATTTT
CDR3: CASSYFTTNQPQHF

size: few
V: TRBV4-1
J: TRBJ1-1
D: NA
DNA: TGCGCCAGCAGCTCCCCCTCGGGCGGCACTGAAGCTTTCTTT
CDR3: CASSSPSGGTEAFF

size: few
V: TRBV6-1
J: TRBJ1-4
D: NA
DNA: TGTGCCAGCAGTGACAGTCCAACTAATGAAAAACTGTTTTTT
CDR3: CASSDSPTNEKLFF

size: many
V: TRBV20-1
J: TRBJ2-7
D: TRBD2
DNA: TGCAGTGCTAAAAGCGGGAACAGCGAGCAGTACTTC
CDR3: CSAKSGNSEQYF

size: NA
V: TRBV29-1
J: TRBJ2-4
D: NA
DNA: TGCAGCGTTTTATGGGGAGAGGACATTCAGTACTTC
CDR3: CSVLWGEDIQYF

size: few
V: TRBV27
J: TRBJ1-1
D: TRBD1
DNA: TGTGCCAGCAGTACTCAAACCGGGACAGGCCAAGCTTTCTTT
CDR3: CASSTQTGTGQAFF

size: few
V: TRBV2
J: TRBJ2-1
D: NA
DNA: TGTGCCAGCAGAGAGGGTGAGGGGTTCTACAATGAGCAGTTCTTC
CDR3: CASREGEGFYNEQFF

size: NA
V: TRBV3-1
J: TRBJ1-1
D: NA
DNA: TGTGCCAGCAGCCAGGCAGGAAACACTGAAGCTTTCTTT
CDR3: CASSQAGNTEAFF

size: many
V: TRBV12-3/TRBV12-4
J: TRBJ2-7
D: TRBD2
DNA: TGTGCCAGCACCTGGACTAGCTTAAGCTCCTACGAGCAGTACTTC
CDR3: CASTWTSLSSYEQYF

size: few
V: TRBV7-9
J: TRBJ2-1
D: NA
DNA: TGTGCCAGCAGCCCCCGGACCTCAACCTACAATGAGCAGTTCTTC
CDR3: CASSPRTSTYNEQFF

size: few
V: TRBV2
J: TRBJ1-3
D: NA
DNA: TGTGCCAGCAGTGTTCAGAGCTCTGGAAACACCATATATTTT
CDR3: CASSVQSSGNTIYF

size: many
V: TRBV28
J: TRBJ2-1
D: TRBD2
DNA: TGTGCCAGCAGTCAATACCGAAGGACTAGCGGGAGAAGGGTTTTTTTGTTCTTC
CDR3: CASSQYRRTSGRRVFLFF

size: NA
V: TRBV12-3/TRBV12-4
J: TRBJ2-2
D: TRBD2
DNA: TGTGCCAGCAGTTTCGGACTAGCGGGAGCTCGTAGCACCGGGGAGCTGTTTTTT
CDR3: CASSFGLAGARSTGELFF

size: few
V: TRBV5-6
J: TRBJ2-3
D: NA
DNA: TGTGCCAGCAGCTTGAGGCCGGGGGAGCCAGATACGCAGTATTTT
CDR3: CASSLRPGEPDTQYF

size: few
V: TRBV7-2
J: TRBJ2-3
D: TRBD2
DNA: TGTGCCAGCAGCTTGCTCGCGGGAGGGCCAGATACGCAGTATTTT
CDR3: CASSLLAGGPDTQYF